This T cell receptor (beta chain) stems from a study of blood T cell repertoires in COVID-19. Study summary: Sources were T cells, B-cell-depleted T cells, or PBMCs; the material itself was cDNA or gDNA.

The CDR3 is 16 amino acids. V was pared by 5 bases and J by 9 bases, with 12 bases of the junction left unmatched. The V gene's germline CDR1 is SGHDN and CDR2 FVKESK. This study enrolled people aged roughly 18 to 89 from approximately 24 US geographic areas. Participants' reported clinical history set cohort assignment. There are a few counts of this clone. Original analysis: By means of reference gene primer amplification, nucleated cell counts were estimated. Clones were sequenced by immunoSEQ multiplex PCR, and TCRdb holds only the in-frame ones, with some missing. From that table come the V and J calls and clone size; the DNA was used to work out D and trimming. This sample yields 150,000 or so clones, of which about 90% are seen a single time; roughly 1.2% belongs to the top ten.

The chain combines TRBV14 with TRBJ1-6, with 8 bases fitting TRBD1. Sequenced: PBMCs or T cells enriched from blood (not recorded which). The clonotype originates from a human donor with acute COVID-19. The donor label of this sample is uncertain. CDR3 residues: CASSERGQEVFSPLHF. The CDR3 nucleotides read TGTGCCAGCAGCGAAAGGGGACAGGAAGTATTTTCACCCCTCCACTTT.